Listed here is a single T cell receptor (beta chain). Antigen: not known. The source of the sample is a study of shared clonotypes between healthy human individuals. Points from the study as a whole: Clonotype sharing among donors, it was expected, would be affected by sequencing depth. With a handful of donors compared, 4.5% to 6.5% of naive CD4 clonotypes were shared.

V was cut by 3 bases and J by 2 bases, with 11 bases left in between. CDR1 is ENHRY and CDR2 is SYGVKD in the germline V gene. The CDR3 has 14 amino acids. Sequenced by immunoSEQ multiplex PCR; TCRdb stores in-frame clones only, minus some. This table holds approximately 720,000 clones, approximately 90% found once. Positively selected for CCR7, the CD45RO-negative cells used as naive CD8 cells excluded terminally differentiated effector memory CD45RA+ cells. This rearrangement joins TRBV10-3 to TRBJ2-7, with D possibly being TRBD1 or TRBD2 (5 bases each). The TCR was taken from a man aged 25-45 years in good health. The material sequenced was naive CD8+ T cells sorted from blood. CDR3 DNA sequence: TGTGCCATCAGTGACCCCGGGACCCCCTACGAGCAGTACTTC. It translates to CAISDPGTPYEQYF.